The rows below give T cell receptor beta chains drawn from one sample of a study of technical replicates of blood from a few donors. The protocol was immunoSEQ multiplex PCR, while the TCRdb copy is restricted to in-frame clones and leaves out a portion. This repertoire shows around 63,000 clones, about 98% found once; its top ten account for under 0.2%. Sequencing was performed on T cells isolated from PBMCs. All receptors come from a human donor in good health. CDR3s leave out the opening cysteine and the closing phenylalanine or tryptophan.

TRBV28 ASSFLTGLDQPQH
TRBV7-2 ASSRGGVGYT
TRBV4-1 ASSQAQGGDYGYT
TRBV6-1 ASSEGGVNTEAF
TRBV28 ASAPGLAYNEQF
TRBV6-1 ASRAVGVGTEAF
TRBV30 AWSHRTGRQPQH
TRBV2 ASSGLLNEKLF
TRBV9 ASSVEASGAYNEQF
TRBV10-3 AISESERPQH
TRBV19 ASSIDRRDTQY
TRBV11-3 ASSLGQGLGGELF
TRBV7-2 ASSSRQRPNYQETQY
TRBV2 ASSEHGVTGHQPQH
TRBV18 ASSPRAGPNTGELF
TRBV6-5 ASSRGQGANYGYT
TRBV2 ASSVSSYSNQPQH
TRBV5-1 ASSSGQAATNEKLF
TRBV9 ASSPLAGLSYNEQF
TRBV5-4 ASSTSGTAAWNEKLF
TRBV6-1 ASKEWGLNTGELF
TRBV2 ASRGRDLGTEAF
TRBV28 ASSPWRGSSRDEQY
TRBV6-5 ASSPRDRAYEQY
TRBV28 ASSALGQVNTGELF
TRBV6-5 ASRGRQGDSPLH
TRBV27 ASRRQGSYEQY
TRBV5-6 ASSLGLAVVTGELF
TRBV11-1 ASSLAEGTNEQF
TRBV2 ASRRGGNEKLF
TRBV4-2 ASSQVTSGGPLGETQY
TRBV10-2 ASSSGRQETQY
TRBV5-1 ASSAQGVSYEQY
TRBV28 ASSRDRGGYGYT
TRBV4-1 ASSRGSVSNQPQH
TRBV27 ASSFVAGEAYEQY
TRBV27 ASSAGLAGSYEQY
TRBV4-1 ASSQDTTGEINQPQH
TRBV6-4 ASSFDIYNEQF
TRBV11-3 ASSPGGVWPYEQY
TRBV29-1 SVEMARGGFRSNEQF
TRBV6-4 ASRNRDTSYEQY
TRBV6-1 ASSEWRQGFTSYTEAF
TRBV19 ASSIGTGGMQY
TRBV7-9 ASSRRVSGGTNTEAF
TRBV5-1 ASSRLAGELGNEQF
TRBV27 ASGGEETQY
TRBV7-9 ASTSSGKEGRDYGYT
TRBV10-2 ASRLTGQASGEQF
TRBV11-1 ASSLTQQGTDTQY
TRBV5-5 ASSLGNSPGNTIY